Below are 29 T cell receptor beta chains sequenced from a single sample in a study of T cell responses to AZD1222 COVID-19 vaccine. Produced via immunoSEQ multiplex PCR; TCRdb's table is partial and in-frame only. The table lists more than 150,000 clones, approximately 93% of them singletons. The source was peripheral blood, collected 28 days after the second AZD1222 dose. Receptors were obtained from an adult who received the AZD1222 COVID-19 vaccine.

The chain uses TRBV20-1 and TRBJ1-3; D unclear. The length of the CDR3 is 11 residues. Trimming shortened V by 3 bases and J by 15 bases, and 15 bases separated the two germline ends. Germline values: CDR1 DFQATT, CDR2 SNEGSKA (reference sequence). The CDR3 DNA reads TGCAGTGCTAGGGAATCCCTAAAGGAATATTTT. Translated: CSARESLKEYF.

The chain combines TRBV9 with TRBJ2-7; no clear D. Germline V lookup: CDR1 SGDLS, CDR2 YYNGEE. With 4 bases removed from V and 2 bases from J, the gap between germline ends came to 22 bases. The CDR3 loop spans 17 amino acids. CDR3 DNA: TGTGCCAGCAGCCCGATCCGAGCAGCCACTCTCCCCTACGAGCAGTACTTC. It codes for CASSPIRAATLPYEQYF.

The rearrangement uses TRBV12-3 or TRBV12-4 and TRBJ2-1, with D perhaps matching TRBD2 (5 bases). V was trimmed by 1 base and J by 12 bases, leaving 7 bases between them. This CDR3 is built from 11 residues. For the CDR3, the DNA is TGTGCCAGCAGTTTAGGCGAGGGGCAGTTCTTC. Translated: CASSLGEGQFF.

This clone was counted once. The chain combines TRBV28 with TRBJ2-3, with 8 bases aligning to TRBD2. With 3 bases clipped from V and 4 bases from J, the junction kept 6 bases outside the gene matches. CDR1 and CDR2 (germline): MDHEN, SYDVKM. CDR3 length equals 15 residues. DNA of the CDR3: TGTGCCAGCAGTTTCACGGGAGGGAGTGCAGATACGCAGTATTTT. Protein product: CASSFTGGSADTQYF.

The chain joins TRBV28 to TRBJ1-5, with 9 bases fitting TRBD1. J gave up 4 bases and V 4 bases, and 5 bases lay outside the gene matches. The length of the CDR3 is 15 residues. In germline, CDR1 is MDHEN, CDR2 SYDVKM. The CDR3 here is CASSSRQGGNQPQHF. Here the CDR3 DNA reads TGTGCCAGCAGTTCCCGACAGGGGGGGAATCAGCCCCAGCATTTT.

J is TRBJ1-4 and V is TRBV18, with a tentative D call TRBD1 (6 bases). The CDR3 has 18 residues. Per germline, CDR1 KGHSH and CDR2 LQKENI. The V gene lost 6 bases and the J gene lost 0 bases, with 20 bases spanning the gap. The CDR3 region is CASSLGQGPHPTNEKLFF. For the CDR3, the DNA is TGTGCCAGCTCTTTGGGACAAGGTCCACATCCAACTAATGAAAAACTGTTTTTT.

The V call is TRBV28, the J call TRBJ1-5, with D possibly matching TRBD1 (5 bases). The CDR3 consists of 16 residues. V was cut by 2 bases and J by 2 bases, with 13 bases left in between. CDR1 is MDHEN and CDR2 is SYDVKM in the germline V gene. CDR3: CASSLGGVKGNQPQHF. Written as DNA, the CDR3 is TGTGCCAGCAGTTTAGGGGGGGTAAAGGGCAATCAGCCCCAGCATTTT.

The DNA for the CDR3 is TGTGCCAGCAGCTTAACACGGGACTCCTCCTACAATGAGCAGTTCTTC. Residues: CASSLTRDSSYNEQFF. The V and J genes are TRBV7-3 and TRBJ2-1; D possibly corresponds to TRBD2 (6 bases). Looked up from germline, CDR1 is SGHTA and CDR2 is FQGTGA. Trimming removed 0 bases at V and 0 bases at J, with 9 bases between. This CDR3 is 16 amino acids long.

The V gene is TRBV4-3, the J gene TRBJ2-7; 7 bases match TRBD1. This CDR3 has 14 amino acids. Germline V gene sequence: CDR1 LGHNA, CDR2 YSLEER. V shed 2 bases, J shed 2 bases, and the junction held 3 bases outside the gene matches. CDR3 nucleotide sequence: TGCGCCAGCAGCCAAAATACAGGGGCCTACGAGCAGTACTTC. Protein: CASSQNTGAYEQYF.

This chain joins TRBV7-9 and TRBJ1-2, with D uncertain. In germline, CDR1 is SEHNR, CDR2 FQNEAQ (reference sequence). The V end was cut by 11 bases, the J end by 1 base, with 17 bases between. The CDR3 runs 14 residues. CDR3 in DNA: TGTGCCGGCGACTCCCGGGAAAGTAACTATGGCTACACCTTC. This translates into CAGDSRESNYGYTF.

This clone was observed a single time. J is TRBJ1-4 and V is TRBV6-5; perhaps TRBD1 as D (6 bases). Trimming took off 6 bases at V and 8 bases at J, with 19 bases between the two ends. This CDR3 contains 15 residues. Looked up from germline, CDR1 is MNHEY and CDR2 is SVGAGI. CDR3 loop: CASSRGQTLGEKLFF. DNA of the CDR3: TGTGCCAGCAGCCGCGGACAGACCTTGGGAGAAAAACTGTTTTTT.

Regarding this clone: Other DNA sequences in the sample encode the same CDR3. This chain links TRBV30 with TRBJ1-1, with D hard to call. V was pared by 0 bases and J by 3 bases, with 8 bases between. This CDR3 region has 13 residues. The germline gives CDR1 GTSNPN, CDR2 SVGIG (reference sequence). CDR3 DNA: TGTGCCTGGAGTGTACGGGAGGACACTGAAGCTTTCTTT. Residues: CAWSVREDTEAFF. The full variable domain, rest sourced from reference TRBV30 and TRBJ1-1, is SQTIHQWPATLVQPVGSPLSLECTVEGTSNPNLYWYRQAAGRGLQLLFYSVGIGQISSEVPQNLSASRPQDRQFILSSKKLLLSDSGFYLCAWSVREDTEAFFGQGTRLTVV.

The CDR3 here is CATSRVLALPNEKLFF. CDR3 nucleotide sequence: TGTGCCACCAGCAGAGTTTTAGCACTCCCAAATGAAAAACTGTTTTTT. The chain couples TRBV15 to TRBJ1-4; D is uncertain. CDR1 and CDR2 from the germline V gene are LNHNV and YYDKDF (reference sequence). Trimming left V 1 base short and J 5 bases short, with 14 bases between. The length of the CDR3 is 16 residues.

CDR3 in DNA: TGCGCCAGCAGCTTGGGAGTTTCTAATGAAAAACTGTTTTTT. Amino acid sequence: CASSLGVSNEKLFF. J is TRBJ1-4 and V is TRBV5-1, with no clear D. CDR1 and CDR2 from the germline V gene are SGHRS and YFSETQ. The ends were cut back, 0 bases at V and 3 bases at J, with 6 bases in the middle. The length of the CDR3 is 14 residues.

The chain has TRBV6-5 and TRBJ1-1; possible D gene TRBD1, 5 bases. From germline, CDR1 is MNHEY and CDR2 SVGAGI. The V gene lost 5 bases and the J gene lost 6 bases, with 13 bases spanning the gap. The CDR3 sequence is 13 residues long. CDR3 sequence reads: CASSRQFLPEAFF. CDR3 nucleotides: TGTGCCAGCAGTAGACAGTTTTTACCTGAAGCTTTCTTT.

The V and J genes are TRBV5-1 and TRBJ2-1; TRBD1 is a possible D gene (5 bases). Germline V gene data show CDR1 as SGHRS and CDR2 as YFSETQ. The CDR3 contains 15 residues. Trimming removed 5 bases from V and 2 bases from J, with 14 bases in between. CDR3 in DNA: TGCGCCAGCAGGCAGACAGTGGAGACCTACAATGAGCAGTTCTTC. This translates into CASRQTVETYNEQFF.

Only one count was recorded for this clone. This sequence joins TRBV28 and TRBJ1-6, with D perhaps matching TRBD1 (5 bases). CDR1 MDHEN and CDR2 SYDVKM come from the germline V gene. The CDR3 sequence is 14 residues long. The V end lost 6 bases, the J end lost 10 bases, and 16 bases lay between the germline ends. This CDR3 is CASRRVGRDSPLHF. The CDR3 DNA reads as TGTGCCAGCAGAAGGGTCGGGAGGGACTCACCCCTCCACTTT.

This sequence joins TRBV7-2 and TRBJ1-1, with TRBD1 matching over 7 bases. Germline values: CDR1 SGHTA, CDR2 FQGNSA. This CDR3 region has 16 residues. V dropped 1 base and J dropped 1; count of bases not matched to a gene: 6. DNA of the CDR3: TGTGCCAGCAGCTTAGGCCGGGACAGACAGAACACTGAAGCTTTCTTT. Translating gives CASSLGRDRQNTEAFF.

The chain uses TRBV3-1 (or the pseudogene TRBV3-2) and TRBJ2-3; weak D call: TRBD2 (5 bases). Trimming shortened V by 2 bases and J by 0 bases, and 21 bases separated the two germline ends. Germline CDR1 and CDR2: LGHDT and YNNKEL (reference sequence). The CDR3 contains 19 residues. CDR3: CASSQRRGLARKSTDTQYF. CDR3 in DNA: TGTGCCAGCAGCCAACGGCGAGGACTCGCCAGAAAGAGCACAGATACGCAGTATTTT.

This chain links TRBV2 with TRBJ1-4; D is perhaps TRBD1 (5 bases). The CDR3 is 15 residues long. Germline V CDR1 and CDR2: SNHLY, FYNNEI. Trimming removed 4 bases from V and 4 bases from J, with 13 bases in between. CDR3 DNA sequence: TGTGCCAGCAGTGTTGGGGCAGGGAGTAATGAAAAACTGTTTTTT. Translation: CASSVGAGSNEKLFF.

This rearrangement joins TRBV5-1 to TRBJ2-7, with 15 bases matching TRBD2. V trimming: 4 bases; J trimming: 4 bases; junction bases outside the gene matches: 6. The CDR3 contains 16 residues. CDR1 and CDR2 from the germline V gene are SGHRS and YFSETQ. The CDR3 region is CASSRGTSGGSYEQYF. In nucleotides, the CDR3 is TGCGCCAGCAGCCGAGGGACTAGCGGGGGGTCTTACGAGCAGTACTTC.

In its sample, this clone was seen once. V gene TRBV19 combines with J gene TRBJ2-1; 13 bases fit TRBD2. The CDR3 contains 15 residues. CDR1 LNHDA and CDR2 SQIVND come from the germline V gene (reference sequence). Trimming removed 2 bases from V and 9 bases from J; junction bases left unmatched: 4. The CDR3 region has the DNA TGTGCCAGTAGTATAAGGACTAGCGGGAGTGGTGAGCAGTTCTTC. Protein: CASSIRTSGSGEQFF.

The CDR3 loop reads CASGLGQGGGNTIYF. In nucleotides, the CDR3 is TGTGCTAGTGGTTTGGGACAGGGGGGAGGAAACACCATATATTTT. J is TRBJ1-3 and V is TRBV12-5; 9 nucleotides line up with TRBD1. The CDR3 spans 15 residues. The germline V gene encodes CDR1 LGHNT and CDR2 FRNRAP. V gave up 1 base and J gave up 4 bases; unmatched junction bases: 2.

The genes are TRBV5-1 and TRBJ2-7, with 10 bases matching TRBD2. This CDR3 has 20 amino acids. V trimming: 3 bases; J trimming: 7 bases; junction bases outside the gene matches: 25. The germline V gene has CDR1 SGHRS and CDR2 YFSETQ. The CDR3 region is CASSSPPQREGPAWFQEQYF. DNA for the CDR3: TGCGCCAGCAGCTCCCCCCCCCAGCGGGAGGGCCCAGCTTGGTTCCAGGAGCAGTACTTC.

The rearrangement uses TRBV14 and TRBJ1-1, with 12 positions matching TRBD1. The trim removed 2 bases at V and 5 bases at J, leaving 15 bases unmatched. This CDR3 has 19 amino acids. Per germline, CDR1 SGHDN and CDR2 FVKESK. The CDR3 reads CASSQQRWGQGAVGTEAFF. CDR3 sequence (DNA): TGTGCCAGCAGCCAACAGCGGTGGGGACAGGGGGCTGTAGGTACTGAAGCTTTCTTT.

This clone was found once. The chain is built from TRBV6-4 and TRBJ2-1; 9 bases agree with TRBD2. The V segment lost 0 bases and the J segment 3 bases; nucleotides outside the gene matches: 3. The CDR3 extends over 16 amino acids. The germline V gene has CDR1 MRHNA and CDR2 SNTAGT. The CDR3 reads CASSDSPSGDYNEQFF. For the CDR3, the DNA is TGTGCCAGCAGTGACTCCCCTAGCGGGGACTACAATGAGCAGTTCTTC.

The rearrangement uses TRBV11-1 and TRBJ2-7; D may be TRBD1 (6 bases). Germline V lookup: CDR1 SGHAT, CDR2 FQDESV (reference sequence). With 5 bases removed from V and 0 bases from J, the gap between germline ends came to 11 bases. The CDR3 runs 14 residues. CDR3: CASSLGQSSYEQYF. CDR3 coding DNA: TGTGCCAGCAGCCTGGGACAAAGCTCCTACGAGCAGTACTTC.

This chain joins TRBV28 and TRBJ2-7; TRBD2 matches at 10 bases. With V trimmed by 3 bases and J by 0 bases, 5 bases remained unmatched. This CDR3 comprises 16 residues. Germline values: CDR1 MDHEN, CDR2 SYDVKM. The CDR3 reads CASSFQLAGLSYEQYF. The CDR3 bases are TGTGCCAGCAGTTTTCAACTAGCGGGACTCTCCTACGAGCAGTACTTC.

The gene calls are TRBV4-3 and TRBJ2-1; D tentatively reads TRBD1 or TRBD2 (5 bases each). The CDR3 extends over 15 amino acids. Germline V gene sequence: CDR1 LGHNA, CDR2 YSLEER. The germline V and J ends were trimmed by 4 bases and 0 bases, with 10 bases remaining between them. CDR3 region: CASSPGPSSYNEQFF. CDR3 sequence (DNA): TGCGCCAGCAGCCCGGGACCGAGCTCCTACAATGAGCAGTTCTTC.